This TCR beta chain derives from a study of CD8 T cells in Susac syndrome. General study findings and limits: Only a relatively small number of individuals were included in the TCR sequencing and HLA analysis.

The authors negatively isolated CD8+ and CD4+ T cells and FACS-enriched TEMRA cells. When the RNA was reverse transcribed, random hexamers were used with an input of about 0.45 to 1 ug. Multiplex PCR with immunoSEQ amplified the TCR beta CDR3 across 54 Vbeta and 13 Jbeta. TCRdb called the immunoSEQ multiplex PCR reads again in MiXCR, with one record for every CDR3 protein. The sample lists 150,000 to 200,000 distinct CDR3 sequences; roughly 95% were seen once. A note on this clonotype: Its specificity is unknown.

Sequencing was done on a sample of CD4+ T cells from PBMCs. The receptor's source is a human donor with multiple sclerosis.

In DNA, the CDR3 is TGTGCCAGCAGCCTAGCGGGGGGCTACACAGATACGCAGTATTTT. Its translation: CASSLAGGYTDTQYF. The rearrangement joins TRBV11-3 to TRBJ2-3; TRBD2 aligns across 11 bases. The J segment lost 2 bases and the V segment lost 5 bases, leaving 3 bases of the junction unmatched. Germline lookup yields CDR1 SGHNT and CDR2 YENEEA. CDR3 length: 15 residues.